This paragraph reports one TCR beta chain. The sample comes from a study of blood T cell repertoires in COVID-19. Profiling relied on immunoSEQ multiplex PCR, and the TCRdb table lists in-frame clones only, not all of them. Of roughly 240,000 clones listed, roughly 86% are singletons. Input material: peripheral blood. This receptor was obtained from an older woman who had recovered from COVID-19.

The DNA of the CDR3 is TGTGCCAGCAGCCAGACGACAGGGCAGTTGGAGACCCAGTACTTC. It encodes CASSQTTGQLETQYF. The chain recombines TRBV3-1 (or the pseudogene TRBV3-2) with TRBJ2-5; 7 nucleotides line up with TRBD1. Germline-derived CDR1 and CDR2 are LGHDT and YNNKEL (reference sequence). The CDR3 has 15 amino acids. The trim removed 3 bases at V and 5 bases at J, leaving 9 bases unmatched.